Presented here are 10 T cell receptor beta chains from one specimen sequenced in a study of beta chain features in type 1 diabetes. Isolated RNA was reverse transcribed in full, so expressed TCRB transcripts were sequenced. Sequencing was performed with immunoSEQ multiplex PCR; in TCRdb, only in-frame clones are kept and a portion is missing. The data show a few hundred thousand clones, with roughly 15% seen just once and approximately 0.019% held by the top ten. Sequencing input: naive CD4+ T cells from blood. The source is a woman between 18 and 29 years old in good health.

This clone was observed a few times. V usage is TRBV29-1 and J usage is TRBJ1-4; possibly TRBD1 for D (6 bases). The CDR3 is made up of 14 amino acids. CDR1 and CDR2 (germline): SQVTM, ANQGSEA. Trimming took 4 bases from V and 5 from J, leaving 14 bases between them. CDR3: CSVGGRAYNEKLFF. Written as DNA, the CDR3 is TGCAGCGTTGGGGGGCGGGCTTACAATGAAAAACTGTTTTTT. The variable domain in full, completed from reference TRBV29-1 and TRBJ1-4, reads SAVISQKPSRDICQRGTSLTIQCQVDSQVTMMFWYRQQPGQSLTLIATANQGSEATYESGFVIDKFPISRPNLTFSTLTVSNMSPEDSSIYLCSVGGRAYNEKLFFGSGTQLSVL.

This clone was recorded a few times. The chain has TRBV29-1 and TRBJ2-7, with 12 positions matching TRBD2. In germline, CDR1 is SQVTM, CDR2 ANQGSEA. The CDR3 is 12 amino acids. J gave up 9 bases and V 6 bases, and 6 bases lay outside the gene matches. The CDR3 DNA reads as TGCAGCGTCCGACTAGCGGGAGAACCGCAGTACTTC. This codes for CSVRLAGEPQYF.

The chain has TRBV7-8 and TRBJ2-7; D is ambiguous. Trimming took off 3 bases at V and 0 bases at J, with 12 bases between the two ends. The CDR3 contains 15 residues. The germline gives CDR1 SGHVS, CDR2 FQNEAQ. The CDR3 spells CASSFARTSSYEQYF. The CDR3 DNA reads TGTGCCAGCAGCTTTGCCCGAACATCCTCCTACGAGCAGTACTTC.

The chain joins TRBV28 to TRBJ1-2, with D perhaps TRBD1 (5 bases). Germline CDR1 MDHEN, CDR2 SYDVKM. The V and J ends lost 4 bases and 4 bases respectively, with 16 bases between them. The CDR3 covers 15 residues. Here the CDR3 reads CASSSSDGTLYGYTF. The CDR3 DNA reads as TGTGCCAGCAGTTCCTCGGATGGGACTCTCTATGGCTACACCTTC.

This clone was seen a few times. The CDR3 nucleotides are TGTGCCAGTAGTATCGCCGGGGGGCCGGGCTATGGCTACACCTTC. This sequence encodes CASSIAGGPGYGYTF. The chain carries TRBV19 and TRBJ1-2; tentatively, D is TRBD1 (6 bases). The CDR3 runs 15 residues. Trimming removed 3 bases at V and 4 bases at J, with 15 bases between. CDR1 and CDR2 (germline): LNHDA, SQIVND (reference sequence).

This clone was seen a few times. The chain has TRBV4-2 and TRBJ1-5, with D unresolved. The V and J ends lost 1 base and 0 bases respectively, with 7 bases between them. The CDR3 totals 15 residues. The germline gives CDR1 LGHNA, CDR2 YNFKEQ. The CDR3 nucleotides are TGTGCCAGCAGCCAAGCCGGGGATAGCAATCAGCCCCAGCATTTT. Amino acid sequence: CASSQAGDSNQPQHF.

This clone was found a few times. The genes are TRBV27 and TRBJ2-7, with D perhaps matching TRBD1 (5 bases). Germline V gives CDR1 MNHEY, CDR2 SMNVEV (reference sequence). Trimming left V 8 bases short and J 1 base short, with 15 bases between. The CDR3 consists of 14 residues. DNA of the CDR3: TGTGCCAGCTCCTTTTGGGGCAGGTCCTACGAGCAGTACTTC. Its protein product is CASSFWGRSYEQYF.

This rearrangement joins TRBV29-1 to TRBJ1-1; no clear D. Germline values: CDR1 SQVTM, CDR2 ANQGSEA. The CDR3 totals 15 residues. Deletions cut 1 base from V and 5 bases from J, with 17 bases between. Here the CDR3 reads CSVEVPTLRGTEAFF. In nucleotides, the CDR3 is TGCAGCGTTGAAGTCCCGACACTACGGGGAACTGAAGCTTTCTTT.

The chain joins TRBV29-1 to TRBJ2-7; D may be TRBD1 (6 bases). Germline CDR1 reads SQVTM; CDR2 reads ANQGSEA. The CDR3 covers 15 residues. V was pared by 4 bases and J by 0 bases, with 16 bases between. The CDR3 reads CSVGPPGTHSYEQYF. The CDR3 nucleotides are TGCAGCGTTGGCCCTCCCGGGACACACTCCTACGAGCAGTACTTC.

The sample holds a few counts of this clone. The V gene is TRBV18, the J gene TRBJ2-7, with 8 positions matching TRBD1. The CDR3 runs to 14 residues. Germline CDR1 and CDR2: KGHSH and LQKENI. V dropped 5 bases and J dropped 0; count of bases not matched to a gene: 3. The CDR3 DNA sequence: TGTGCCAGCTCAGGACAGGGAAACTCCTACGAGCAGTACTTC. It specifies CASSGQGNSYEQYF.